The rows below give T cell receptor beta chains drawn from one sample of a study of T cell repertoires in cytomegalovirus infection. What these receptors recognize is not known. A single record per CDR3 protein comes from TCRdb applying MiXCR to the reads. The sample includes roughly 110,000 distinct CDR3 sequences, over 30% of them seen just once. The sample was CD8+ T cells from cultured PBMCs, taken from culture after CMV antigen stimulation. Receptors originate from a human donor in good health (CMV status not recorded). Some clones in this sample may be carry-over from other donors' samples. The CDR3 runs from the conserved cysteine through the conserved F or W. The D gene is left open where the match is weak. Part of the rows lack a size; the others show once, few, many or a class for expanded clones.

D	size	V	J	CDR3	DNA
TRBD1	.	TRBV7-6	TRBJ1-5	CASSLEGQASHQPQHF	TGTGCCAGCAGCTTAGAGGGACAGGCCTCGCATCAGCCCCAGCATTTT
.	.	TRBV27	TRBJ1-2	CASSLSPTMHGYTF	TGTGCCAGCAGTTTATCGCCTACAATGCATGGCTACACCTTC
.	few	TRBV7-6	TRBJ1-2	CASSLGSGYTF	TGTGCCAGCAGCTTAGGGTCCGGCTACACCTTC
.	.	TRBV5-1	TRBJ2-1	CASSASIDEQFF	TGCGCCAGCAGCGCCTCTATCGATGAGCAGTTCTTC
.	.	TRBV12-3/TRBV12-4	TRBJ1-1	CASSLGGENTEAFF	TGTGCCAGCAGTTTAGGGGGGGAGAACACTGAAGCTTTCTTT
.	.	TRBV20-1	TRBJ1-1	CSARDPRENTEAFF	TGCAGTGCTAGAGATCCCAGGGAGAACACTGAAGCTTTCTTT
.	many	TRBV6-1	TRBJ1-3	CASSSPDGSGNTIYF	TGTGCCAGCAGTTCCCCGGACGGCTCTGGAAACACCATATATTTT
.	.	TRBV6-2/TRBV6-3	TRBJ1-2	CASNQISRLYGYGYTF	TGTGCCAGCAACCAGATTTCAAGGCTTTACGGCTATGGCTACACCTTC
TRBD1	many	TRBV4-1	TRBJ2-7	CASSQEGGTGTYEQYF	TGCGCCAGCAGCCAAGAAGGCGGGACAGGGACTTACGAGCAGTACTTC
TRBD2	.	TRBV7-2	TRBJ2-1	CASSLVSGGVNNEQFF	TGTGCCAGCAGCTTAGTAAGCGGGGGGGTAAACAATGAGCAGTTCTTC
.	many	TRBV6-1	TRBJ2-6	CASSAGHSGANVLTF	TGTGCCAGCAGTGCAGGGCACTCTGGGGCCAACGTCCTGACTTTC
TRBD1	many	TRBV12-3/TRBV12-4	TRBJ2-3	CASSSRGRGVDTQYF	TGTGCCAGCAGTTCCAGGGGGCGCGGGGTCGATACGCAGTATTTT
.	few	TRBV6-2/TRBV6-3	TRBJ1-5	CASSYPQGTIQPQHF	TGTGCCAGCAGTTACCCGCAGGGTACGATTCAGCCCCAGCATTTT
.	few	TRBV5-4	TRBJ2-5	CASTQRGVQETQYF	TGTGCCAGCACGCAGAGGGGGGTACAAGAGACCCAGTACTTC
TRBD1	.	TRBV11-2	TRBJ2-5	CASSLTGGLQETQYF	TGTGCCAGCAGCTTGACAGGGGGCCTGCAAGAGACCCAGTACTTC
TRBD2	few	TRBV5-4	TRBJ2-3	CAAGGCLAGSFCTDTQYF	TGTGCCGCTGGGGGGTGCCTAGCGGGTAGTTTTTGCACAGATACGCAGTATTTT
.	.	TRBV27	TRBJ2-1	CASSLSGSSEQFF	TGTGCCAGCAGTTTATCAGGGAGTAGTGAGCAGTTCTTC
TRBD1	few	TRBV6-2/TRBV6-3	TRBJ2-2	CASSSLRDRVLSGPDTGELFF	TGTGCCAGCAGCTCCCTCCGGGACAGGGTCTTGTCGGGGCCAGACACCGGGGAGCTGTTTTTT
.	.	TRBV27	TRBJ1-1	CASREGEMNTEAFF	TGTGCCAGCAGAGAAGGTGAAATGAACACTGAAGCTTTCTTT
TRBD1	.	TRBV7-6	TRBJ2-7	CASSLGTRGPYEQYF	TGTGCCAGCAGCTTAGGCACCAGGGGGCCCTACGAGCAGTACTTC
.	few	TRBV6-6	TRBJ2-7	CASSYFISEQYF	TGTGCCAGCAGTTACTTTATCTCCGAGCAGTACTTC
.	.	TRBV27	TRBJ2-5	CATQSRNLETQYF	TGTGCCACCCAGTCGAGGAATTTGGAGACCCAGTACTTC
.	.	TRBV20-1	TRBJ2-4	CSATHAFFGDVLAKNIQYF	TGCAGTGCTACCCACGCTTTCTTCGGTGACGTATTGGCCAAAAACATTCAGTACTTC
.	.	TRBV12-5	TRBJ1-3	CASGRQFEGSVGNTIYF	TGTGCTAGTGGGCGACAATTCGAGGGGAGTGTTGGAAACACCATATATTTT
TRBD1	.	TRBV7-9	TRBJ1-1	CASSHRSRGQTEAFF	TGTGCCAGCAGCCACAGGAGCAGGGGGCAGACTGAAGCTTTCTTT
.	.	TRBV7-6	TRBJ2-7	CASSLGGGPATSYEQYF	TGTGCCAGCAGCTTAGGGGGGGGGCCCGCCACCTCCTACGAGCAGTACTTC
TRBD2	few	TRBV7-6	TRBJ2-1	CASSSGGGAYNEQFF	TGTGCCAGCAGCTCAGGCGGGGGGGCATACAATGAGCAGTTCTTC
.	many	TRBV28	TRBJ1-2	CVAGAGAASNYGYTF	TGTGTCGCGGGGGCAGGCGCCGCCAGTAACTATGGCTACACCTTC
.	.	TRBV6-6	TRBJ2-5	CASSYIAEETQYF	TGTGCCAGCAGTTACATTGCAGAAGAGACCCAGTACTTC
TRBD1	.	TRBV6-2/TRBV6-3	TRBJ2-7	CASSFIRTGIYEQYF	TGTGCCAGCAGTTTTATCCGGACAGGGATCTACGAGCAGTACTTC